This T cell receptor (beta chain) was retrieved from a study of T cell responses to AZD1222 COVID-19 vaccine. Regarding the study as a whole: Among the donors, most were white British and more were female, and clonal diversity was possibly underestimated. Dominant at 160-218 and 743-854, vaccine-associated CD4 TCRs also spanned spike.

The data were produced by immunoSEQ multiplex PCR, yet TCRdb's version contains in-frame clones alone and is incomplete. The sample yields 100,000 to 150,000 clones, 75% to 90% seen once. Trimming left V 4 bases short and J 5 bases short, with 15 bases between. The CDR3 has 15 amino acids. Germline lookup yields CDR1 KGHSH and CDR2 LQKENI. Comment on this clone: The target antigen is unknown.

The receptor was derived from an adult in good health. The sequencing here drew on peripheral blood, taken on day 0 of AZD1222 vaccination. The chain employs TRBV18 and TRBJ1-5; D is ambiguous. CDR3: CASSQGGVEDQPQHF. CDR3 in DNA: TGTGCCAGCTCACAGGGCGGGGTCGAGGATCAGCCCCAGCATTTT.